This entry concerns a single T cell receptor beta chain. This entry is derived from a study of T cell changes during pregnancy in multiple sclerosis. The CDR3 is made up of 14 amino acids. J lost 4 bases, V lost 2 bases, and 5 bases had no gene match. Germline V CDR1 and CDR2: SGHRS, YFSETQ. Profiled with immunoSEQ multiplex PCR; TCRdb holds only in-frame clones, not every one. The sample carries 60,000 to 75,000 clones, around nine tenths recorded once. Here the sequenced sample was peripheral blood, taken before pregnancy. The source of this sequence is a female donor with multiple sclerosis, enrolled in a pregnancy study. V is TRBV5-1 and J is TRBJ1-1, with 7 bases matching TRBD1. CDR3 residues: CASSFDRVGTEAFF. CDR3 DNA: TGCGCCAGCAGCTTCGACAGGGTGGGCACTGAAGCTTTCTTT. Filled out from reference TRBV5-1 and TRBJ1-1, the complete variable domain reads KAGVTQTPRYLIKTRGQQVTLSCSPISGHRSVSWYQQTPGQGLQFLFEYFSETQRNKGNFPGRFSGRQFSNSRSEMNVSTLELGDSALYLCASSFDRVGTEAFFGQGTRLTVV.